This paragraph covers one T cell receptor (beta chain) sequence. This CDR3 contains 16 residues. Germline V CDR1 and CDR2: SGHKS, YYEKEE (reference sequence). TCRdb reprocessed the 5' RACE reads; each CDR3 protein has one entry and no DNA is given. This sample's clone table lists roughly 300,000 distinct CDR3 sequences. The data derive from a study of monozygotic twins with inflammatory bowel disease. Sample: blood. This sequence joins TRBV5-5 and TRBJ1-1; TCRdb reports TRBD1, a call that lacks DNA to check it against. The TCR sequence derives from a human donor with ulcerative colitis or Crohn's disease, or a healthy co-twin of an affected twin (not recorded which). This chain's CDR3 is CASSLDTHQGDTEAFF.